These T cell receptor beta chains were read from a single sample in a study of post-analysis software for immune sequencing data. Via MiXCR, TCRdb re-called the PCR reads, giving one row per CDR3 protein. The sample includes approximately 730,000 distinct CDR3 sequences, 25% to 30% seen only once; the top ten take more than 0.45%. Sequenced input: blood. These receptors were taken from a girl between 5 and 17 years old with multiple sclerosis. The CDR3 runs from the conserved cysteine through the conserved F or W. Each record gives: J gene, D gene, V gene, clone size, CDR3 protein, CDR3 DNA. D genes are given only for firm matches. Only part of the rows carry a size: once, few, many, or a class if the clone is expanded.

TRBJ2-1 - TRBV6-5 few CASSYSKFDEQFF TGTGCCAGCAGTTACTCGAAATTCGATGAGCAGTTCTTC
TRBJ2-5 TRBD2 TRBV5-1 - CASSLSPAGGRETQYF TGCGCCAGCAGCTTGAGCCCTGCGGGAGGGCGGGAGACCCAGTACTTC
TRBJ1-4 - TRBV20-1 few CSASGDGANEKLFF TGCAGTGCCTCGGGGGACGGCGCTAATGAAAAACTGTTTTTT
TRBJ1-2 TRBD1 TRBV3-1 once CASNAGTGGYTF TGTGCCAGCAACGCCGGGACAGGAGGCTACACCTTC
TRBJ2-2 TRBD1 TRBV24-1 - CATSDPDRATGELFF TGTGCCACCAGTGATCCGGACAGGGCCACCGGGGAGCTGTTTTTT
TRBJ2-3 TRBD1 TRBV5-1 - CASSPRGGRDTQYF TGCGCCAGCAGCCCCCGAGGGGGCCGGGATACGCAGTATTTT
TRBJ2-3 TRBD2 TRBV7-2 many CASSFGLAGADTQYF TGTGCCAGCAGCTTTGGACTAGCGGGAGCAGATACGCAGTATTTT
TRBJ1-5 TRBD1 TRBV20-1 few CSAWTTGGWDQPQHF TGCAGTGCTTGGACGACAGGGGGCTGGGATCAGCCCCAGCATTTT
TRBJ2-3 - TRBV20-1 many CSADPGGADTQYF TGCAGTGCCGACCCGGGGGGCGCTGATACGCAGTATTTT
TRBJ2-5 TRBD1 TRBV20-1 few CSARDLGQGRETQYF TGCAGTGCTAGAGATTTAGGACAGGGGCGGGAGACCCAGTACTTC
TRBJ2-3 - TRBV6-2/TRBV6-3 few CASSPRAGDTQYF TGTGCCAGCAGTCCCCGAGCTGGAGATACGCAGTATTTT